This T cell receptor (beta chain) stems from a study of CD4 T cells in relation to SARS-CoV-2 and coronaviruses. On this clone itself: The antigen remains undetermined.

Sorted naive or memory CD4+ cells met CEF peptides for roughly nine days. Sequencing was performed with immunoSEQ multiplex PCR; in TCRdb, only in-frame clones are kept and a portion is missing. Among fewer than 35,000 clones, around 80% were seen once, and the ten largest hold around 3.7%. Trimming cost V 7 bases and J 0 bases, with 10 bases left between them. This CDR3 comprises 13 residues. The germline gives CDR1 SQVTM, CDR2 ANQGSEA. The V call is TRBV29-1, the J call TRBJ1-3, with D hard to call. This receptor was identified in an adult with COVID-19. Sequencing was done on a sample of memory CD4+ T cells from PBMCs, cultured in vitro. Here the CDR3 reads CSAVGSSGNTIYF. The CDR3 bases are TGCAGCGCGGTGGGGTCCTCTGGAAACACCATATATTTT. Based on the CDR3 plus reference TRBV29-1 and TRBJ1-3, the full variable domain is SAVISQKPSRDICQRGTSLTIQCQVDSQVTMMFWYRQQPGQSLTLIATANQGSEATYESGFVIDKFPISRPNLTFSTLTVSNMSPEDSSIYLCSAVGSSGNTIYFGEGSWLTVV.